The TCR beta chain described here comes from a study of T-cell memory formation after mild COVID-19. After 5'RACE with constant-segment primers, TCR alpha and TCR beta cDNA libraries carrying sample barcodes and UMIs were obtained. TCRdb re-derived calls from the 5' RACE reads in MiXCR, one entry per CDR3 protein. The sample shows roughly 130,000 distinct CDR3 sequences, 15% to 20% of them seen only once. This clonotype was picked up a small number of times. The germline gives CDR1 MNHEY, CDR2 SVGAGI. This CDR3 contains 15 residues. Trimming cost V 5 bases and J 0 bases, with 13 bases left between them.

This receptor was taken from a man aged 18 to 30 who had mild COVID-19 (a few samples of this study predate the infection). Cell type and time point are not known. Material for sequencing was PBMCs or a T cell subset sorted from them (not recorded which). The chain combines TRBV6-5 with TRBJ1-1; D unresolved. This chain's CDR3 is CASSRDYYLNTEAFF. The CDR3 DNA follows: TGTGCCAGCAGTAGGGATTACTACTTGAACACTGAAGCTTTCTTT.